The entry below describes one TCR beta chain. This sample was taken from a study of blood T cells in healthy people across ages. Alongside a J-beta primer mix, a sample-barcoded 5' primer served in a second PCR lasting 7 to 11 cycles. One entry per CDR3 protein results from TCRdb running MiXCR on the 5' RACE reads. The top ten hold approximately 14% of the sample, which has about 1.1 million distinct CDR3 sequences, 35% to 40% seen once. The sample consisted of blood. The TCR comes from a man aged 18 to 35 in good health.

In nucleotides, the CDR3 is TGTGCCAGCAGAGAGACAGGGAGAAACACCGGGGAGCTGTTTTTT. It codes for CASRETGRNTGELFF. The chain couples TRBV7-9 to TRBJ2-2; 7 bases are shared with TRBD1. This CDR3 is built from 15 residues. J was trimmed by 2 bases and V by 6 bases; bases with no gene match: 6. Germline CDR1 reads SEHNR; CDR2 reads FQNEAQ (reference sequence).